The 7 T cell receptor beta chains below all came from one sample that was sequenced in a study of cytomegalovirus exposure and HLA in healthy donors. This PCR relied on a set of 60 Vbeta primers and 13 Jbeta primers. TCRdb's copy holds only in-frame clones and misses some; the assay was immunoSEQ multiplex PCR. This table has approximately 170,000 clones, around 80% appearing once. Specimen: PBMCs. Source of these receptors: a young woman in good health and CMV-seronegative.

Comment on this clone: The junction and the germline gene differ at one end; a read error may be behind it. J is TRBJ2-3 and V is TRBV28; 7 bases are a match to TRBD2. From germline, CDR1 is MDHEN and CDR2 SYDVKM. This CDR3 is built from 12 residues. CDR3 sequence: CASSLRLREFSF. CDR3 sequence (DNA): TGTGCCAGCAGTTTACGTCTGCGGGAGTTTAGTTTT.

This clone came up once. The chain couples TRBV5-1 to TRBJ2-7; 7 bases agree with TRBD2. The CDR3 covers 14 residues. The V segment lost 6 bases and the J segment 5 bases; nucleotides outside the gene matches: 11. Germline values: CDR1 SGHRS, CDR2 YFSETQ. The CDR3 DNA sequence: TGCGCCAGCAAACTAATGGCGGGAGCCAACGAGCAGTACTTC. This translates into CASKLMAGANEQYF.

This clone was detected only a few times. The chain uses TRBV14 and TRBJ2-3; TRBD2 agrees at 12 bases. The CDR3 covers 18 residues. V gave up 4 bases and J gave up 5 bases; unmatched junction bases: 13. The germline V gene has CDR1 SGHDN and CDR2 FVKESK. The CDR3 is CASSPSDPPTSGRDTQYF. The CDR3 nucleotides are TGTGCCAGCAGCCCCTCCGATCCACCGACTAGCGGGAGAGATACGCAGTATTTT.

This sequence joins TRBV30 and TRBJ1-1; tentatively, D is TRBD1 (5 bases). Per the germline V gene, CDR1 is GTSNPN and CDR2 is SVGIG (reference sequence). There are 13 residues in the CDR3. This chain's CDR3 is CALEVGVDTEAFF. As DNA, the CDR3 is TGTGCTCTAGAGGTAGGGGTGGACACTGAAGCTTTCTTT.

This clone was counted a single time. This sequence joins TRBV15 and TRBJ2-7; no reliable D call. Between the trimmed V and J ends, which lost 0 bases and 0 bases, there was a span of 6 bases. The CDR3 is 14 amino acids. Germline CDR1 LNHNV, CDR2 YYDKDF (reference sequence). The chain's CDR3 is CATSRDRSSYEQYF. The CDR3 DNA sequence: TGTGCCACCAGCAGAGATCGCAGCTCCTACGAGCAGTACTTC. Full variable domain (missing parts from reference TRBV15 and TRBJ2-7): DAMVIQNPRYQVTQFGKPVTLSCSQTLNHNVMYWYQQKSSQAPKLLFHYYDKDFNNEADTPDNFQSRRPNTSFCFLDIRSPGLGDTAMYLCATSRDRSSYEQYFGPGTRLTVT.

This CDR3 is CASSPTYEQYF. The CDR3, as DNA: TGTGCCAGCAGCCCTACCTACGAGCAGTACTTC. The rearrangement links TRBV2 to TRBJ2-7; D gene uncertain. Germline CDR1 SNHLY, CDR2 FYNNEI. V shed 6 bases and J shed 2 bases, with 5 bases lying between them. The CDR3 has 11 amino acids.

The V gene is TRBV11-3, the J gene TRBJ2-5, with 12 positions matching TRBD2. This CDR3 contains 15 residues. From germline, CDR1 is SGHNT and CDR2 YENEEA. V gave up 5 bases and J gave up 7 bases; unmatched junction bases: 8. As DNA, the CDR3 is TGTGCCAGCAGCATCCGGACTAGCGGGACGGGGACCCAGTACTTC. Its protein product is CASSIRTSGTGTQYF.